This passage covers 32 T cell receptor beta chains from one sample sequenced in a study of blood T cell repertoires in COVID-19. The data were produced by immunoSEQ multiplex PCR, yet TCRdb's version contains in-frame clones alone and is incomplete. The data contain over 200,000 clones, about 80% of them singletons. Sequencing was performed on peripheral blood. All receptors come from a woman aged 80 or over with COVID-19, enrolled during active disease.

The chain joins TRBV7-6 to TRBJ2-3, with 9 bases matching TRBD2. This CDR3 region has 17 residues. The junction had 14 bases not matched to a gene; V was cut back by 5 bases and J by 5 bases. Germline V gene data show CDR1 as SGHVS and CDR2 as FNYEAQ. CDR3 nucleotides: TGTGCCAGCAGCGGCGCCCCTGGGCGGGGGGGAGTAGATACGCAGTATTTT. Its protein product is CASSGAPGRGGVDTQYF.

There are a few counts of this clone. The gene calls are TRBV18 and TRBJ2-7, with 9 bases matching TRBD2. There are 15 residues in the CDR3. Per germline, CDR1 KGHSH and CDR2 LQKENI. The trim removed 2 bases at V and 6 bases at J, leaving 8 bases unmatched. The CDR3 DNA reads TGTGCCAGCTCACCAGTAGGAGCGGGAGGAGGCGAGCAGTACTTC. This translates into CASSPVGAGGGEQYF.

The chain uses TRBV19 and TRBJ1-6, with D maybe TRBD1 (5 bases). The CDR3 runs to 14 residues. The V end lost 3 bases, the J end lost 8 bases, and 11 bases lay between the germline ends. CDR1 is LNHDA, CDR2 SQIVND, per germline (reference sequence). CDR3 sequence reads: CASSIAGKHSPLHF. The CDR3 nucleotides read TGTGCCAGTAGTATCGCAGGGAAGCATTCACCCCTCCACTTT.

This clone appeared a few times. The chain joins TRBV7-6 to TRBJ2-7, with 7 bases that match TRBD2. Germline CDR1 reads SGHVS; CDR2 reads FNYEAQ. Trimming removed 4 bases from V and 2 bases from J; junction bases left unmatched: 5. This CDR3 is built from 14 residues. This chain's CDR3 is CASSSGGRAYEQYF. DNA for the CDR3: TGTGCCAGCAGCTCCGGGGGGAGGGCCTACGAGCAGTACTTC.

The V and J genes are TRBV6-5 and TRBJ2-3, with 7 bases fitting TRBD1. J was trimmed by 5 bases and V by 2 bases; bases with no gene match: 4. Germline lookup yields CDR1 MNHEY and CDR2 SVGAGI. The CDR3 runs 14 residues. CDR3 region: CASSYTGVGDTQYF. The CDR3, as DNA: TGTGCCAGCAGTTACACAGGGGTTGGAGATACGCAGTATTTT.

The chain uses TRBV5-4 and TRBJ2-1; 8 bases are shared with TRBD2. Germline V gene sequence: CDR1 SGHNT, CDR2 YYREEE (reference sequence). The CDR3 extends over 17 amino acids. After removal of 4 bases from V and 2 bases from J, the junction contained 11 bases not matched to a gene. CDR3 residues: CASSGGTSGGPYNEQFF. The CDR3 DNA reads as TGTGCCAGCAGCGGGGGGACCAGCGGGGGCCCCTACAATGAGCAGTTCTTC.

This clone appeared once. The chain links TRBV5-1 to TRBJ1-1, with D unresolved. The ends were cut back, 2 bases at V and 2 bases at J, with 10 bases in the middle. The V gene's germline CDR1 is SGHRS and CDR2 YFSETQ. The CDR3 length is 14 residues. CDR3: CASSFDGVNTEAFF. Here the CDR3 DNA reads TGCGCCAGCAGCTTCGACGGGGTAAACACTGAAGCTTTCTTT. The full variable domain, in which reference TRBV5-1 and TRBJ1-1 provide the parts outside the CDR3, is KAGVTQTPRYLIKTRGQQVTLSCSPISGHRSVSWYQQTPGQGLQFLFEYFSETQRNKGNFPGRFSGRQFSNSRSEMNVSTLELGDSALYLCASSFDGVNTEAFFGQGTRLTVV.

V is TRBV2 and J is TRBJ2-7; 7 nucleotides align to TRBD1. Germline CDR1 SNHLY, CDR2 FYNNEI. After removal of 2 bases from V and 1 base from J, the junction contained 2 bases not matched to a gene. This CDR3 contains 14 residues. CDR3 DNA sequence: TGTGCCAGCAGTGAATGGGGACAGTCCTACGAGCAGTACTTC. Translating it yields CASSEWGQSYEQYF.

The rearrangement uses TRBV5-1 and TRBJ2-3, with D tentatively TRBD1 (5 bases). The CDR3 sequence is 15 residues long. V was cut by 0 bases and J by 2 bases, with 10 bases left in between. Per germline, CDR1 SGHRS and CDR2 YFSETQ. The DNA of the CDR3 is TGCGCCAGCAGCTTGGGACAGTCCCACACAGATACGCAGTATTTT. Translated, it gives CASSLGQSHTDTQYF.

The genes are TRBV5-5 and TRBJ1-1, with a tentative D call TRBD1 (5 bases). Germline values: CDR1 SGHKS, CDR2 YYEKEE (reference sequence). V was clipped by 5 bases and J by 0 bases, with 20 bases between them. This CDR3 contains 17 residues. This CDR3 is CASRAGGSPFMNTEAFF. Here the CDR3 DNA reads TGTGCCAGCAGGGCTGGGGGGTCGCCCTTCATGAACACTGAAGCTTTCTTT.

There are a few counts of this clone. The genes are TRBV5-6 and TRBJ1-2; 10 bases line up with TRBD1. The length of the CDR3 is 15 residues. In germline, CDR1 is SGHDT, CDR2 YYEEEE. Trimming took 4 bases from V and 3 from J; bases not matched to a gene: 6. DNA of the CDR3: TGTGCCAGCAGCGCTCCGGGACAGGGGTACTATGGCTACACCTTC. As protein: CASSAPGQGYYGYTF.

This clone is a singleton in its sample. V usage is TRBV5-1 and J usage is TRBJ2-7; 7 bases fit TRBD2. J gave up 2 bases and V 3 bases, and 8 bases lay outside the gene matches. Germline V lookup: CDR1 SGHRS, CDR2 YFSETQ. This CDR3 has 15 residues. CDR3 in DNA: TGCGCCAGCAGCTGGAGCGGGGCCGGAGCCTACGAGCAGTACTTC. The encoded protein is CASSWSGAGAYEQYF.

This clone has a handful of counts. J is TRBJ2-5 and V is TRBV6-5; 7 positions agree with TRBD1. Losses at the gene ends were 6 bases for V and 4 bases for J; bases not matched to a gene: 5. The V gene's germline CDR1 is MNHEY and CDR2 SVGAGI. The CDR3 loop spans 13 amino acids. In DNA, the CDR3 is TGTGCCAGCAGGACCGGACAGGTAGAGACCCAGTACTTC. It codes for CASRTGQVETQYF.

The chain uses TRBV5-1 and TRBJ2-2; D possibly corresponds to TRBD2 (6 bases). Trimming shortened V by 0 bases and J by 4 bases, and 13 bases separated the two germline ends. From germline, CDR1 is SGHRS and CDR2 YFSETQ. The CDR3 is 16 residues long. CDR3 loop: CASSLAGVTVTGELFF. In DNA form, the CDR3 reads TGCGCCAGCAGCTTGGCGGGGGTAACGGTCACCGGGGAGCTGTTTTTT.

CDR3 nucleotides: TGTGCCAGGACAGTAGGATGGACTGAAGCTTTCTTT. It codes for CARTVGWTEAFF. This rearrangement joins TRBV21-1 to TRBJ1-1; TRBD1, as called in the table, went unchecked against the DNA. TRBV21-1 is designated a pseudogene. The CDR3 sequence is 12 residues long.

The chain recombines TRBV7-9 with TRBJ1-3; TRBD1 agrees at 9 bases. V lost 11 bases to trimming and J lost 7 bases; unmatched junction nucleotides: 9. The CDR3 loop spans 13 amino acids. Germline CDR1 SEHNR, CDR2 FQNEAQ (reference sequence). In DNA, the CDR3 is TGTGCCGGTAGACAGGGGGAACGTAACACCATATATTTT. Translating it yields CAGRQGERNTIYF.

This chain uses TRBV10-2 with TRBJ1-4; 8 nucleotides match TRBD1. The germline V gene has CDR1 WSHSY and CDR2 SAAADI. After removal of 3 bases from V and 4 bases from J, the junction contained 7 bases not matched to a gene. The CDR3 is 16 amino acids. This CDR3 is CASSDPGGSFNEKLFF. Written as DNA, the CDR3 is TGCGCCAGCAGTGACCCAGGGGGCTCCTTTAATGAAAAACTGTTTTTT.

This clone was picked up one time. The J gene is TRBJ1-1, the V gene TRBV7-9; TRBD1 might be the D (5 bases). V gave up 5 bases and J gave up 6 bases, with 10 bases separating them. The germline V gene encodes CDR1 SEHNR and CDR2 FQNEAQ (reference sequence). CDR3 length: 12 amino acids. DNA for the CDR3: TGTGCCAGCAGCATCCGACAGCCTGAAGCTTTCTTT. Protein sequence: CASSIRQPEAFF.

This sequence joins TRBV29-1 and TRBJ1-2; D unresolved. The germline V gene has CDR1 SQVTM and CDR2 ANQGSEA. The CDR3 length is 10 residues. Trimming left V 3 bases short and J 7 bases short, with 6 bases between. CDR3 in amino acids: CSVEYFGYTF. DNA of the CDR3: TGCAGCGTTGAGTATTTTGGCTACACCTTC.

V usage is TRBV15 and J usage is TRBJ1-1; D is unclear. CDR3 length: 13 residues. CDR1 is LNHNV and CDR2 is YYDKDF in the germline V gene (reference sequence). V lost 7 bases and J 4 bases, leaving 13 bases between the germline ends. CDR3: CATTLVAGTEAFF. Written as DNA, the CDR3 is TGTGCCACCACGTTAGTGGCAGGCACTGAAGCTTTCTTT.

The chain employs TRBV7-9 and TRBJ1-1; D possibly corresponds to TRBD1 (5 bases). Germline CDR1 and CDR2: SEHNR and FQNEAQ (reference sequence). This CDR3 spans 14 amino acids. V lost 5 bases to trimming and J lost 0 bases, with 10 bases between them. The DNA of the CDR3 is TGTGCCAGCAGCGCGGGGCTCATGAACACTGAAGCTTTCTTT. The encoded protein is CASSAGLMNTEAFF.

The chain couples TRBV7-8 to TRBJ2-1; 10 nucleotides align to TRBD2. V dropped 3 bases and J dropped 0; count of bases not matched to a gene: 11. Germline assignment: CDR1 SGHVS and CDR2 FQNEAQ. There are 19 residues in the CDR3. CDR3 in amino acids: CASSFRRAGTSASYNEQFF. Here the CDR3 DNA reads TGTGCCAGCAGCTTTCGAAGAGCCGGGACTAGCGCCTCCTACAATGAGCAGTTCTTC.

The chain employs TRBV18 and TRBJ1-5; D call uncertain. This CDR3 contains 13 residues. V gave up 2 bases and J gave up 5 bases, with 7 bases separating them. Germline assignment: CDR1 KGHSH and CDR2 LQKENI. Here the CDR3 reads CASSPESDQPQHF. The CDR3 DNA is TGTGCCAGCTCACCAGAATCGGATCAGCCCCAGCATTTT.

J is TRBJ1-1 and V is TRBV6-1; 8 bases fit TRBD1. CDR1 and CDR2 from the germline V gene are MNHNS and SASEGT. CDR3 size: 14 residues. Trimming at V came to 3 bases and at J to 6 bases, leaving 6 bases not matched to a gene. In DNA form, the CDR3 reads TGTGCCAGCAGTGATGGACAGGGTGTTCCTGAAGCTTTCTTT. This translates into CASSDGQGVPEAFF.

The J gene is TRBJ2-6, the V gene TRBV7-9, with D unresolved. V was clipped by 8 bases and J by 0 bases, with 8 bases between them. CDR1 and CDR2 from the germline V gene are SEHNR and FQNEAQ (reference sequence). The CDR3 has 14 amino acids. Here the CDR3 reads CASDLSSGANVLTF. CDR3 in DNA: TGTGCCAGCGACTTGAGCTCTGGGGCCAACGTCCTGACTTTC.

The genes are TRBV3-1 (or the pseudogene TRBV3-2) and TRBJ2-5, with D tentatively TRBD2 (5 bases). This CDR3 is 15 amino acids long. Germline values: CDR1 LGHDT, CDR2 YNNKEL (reference sequence). V was shortened by 0 bases and J by 14 bases, with 22 bases between the two germline ends. The CDR3: CASSQETLEDAIQYF. For the CDR3, the DNA is TGTGCCAGCAGCCAAGAGACGTTGGAGGACGCAATCCAATACTTC.

This chain joins TRBV5-6 and TRBJ2-7; a possible D gene is TRBD1 (6 bases). The CDR3 has 13 amino acids. The ends were cut back, 2 bases at V and 5 bases at J, with 11 bases in the middle. Germline V lookup: CDR1 SGHDT, CDR2 YYEEEE. The CDR3 loop is CASSFQGSHEQYF. The CDR3 DNA follows: TGTGCCAGCAGCTTCCAGGGGTCACACGAGCAGTACTTC.

The chain couples TRBV3-1 (or the pseudogene TRBV3-2) to TRBJ2-3, with a possible D match to TRBD1 (5 bases). CDR1 and CDR2 from the germline V gene are LGHDT and YNNKEL (reference sequence). V lost 3 bases to trimming and J lost 3 bases, with 10 bases between them. This CDR3 has 14 residues. The CDR3 loop is CASSQTARTDTQYF. The DNA of the CDR3 is TGTGCCAGCAGCCAGACAGCGAGGACAGATACGCAGTATTTT.

The chain employs TRBV19 and TRBJ2-1; the D gene is possibly TRBD1 (6 bases). CDR1 and CDR2 (germline): LNHDA, SQIVND (reference sequence). This CDR3 comprises 13 residues. With 6 bases removed from V and 3 bases from J, the gap between germline ends came to 9 bases. The CDR3 sequence: CASSDRIYNEQFF. The CDR3 DNA reads as TGTGCCAGTAGCGACAGGATCTACAATGAGCAGTTCTTC.

J is TRBJ2-6 and V is TRBV27; no firm D call. CDR1 is MNHEY and CDR2 is SMNVEV in the germline V gene (reference sequence). The CDR3 is 16 amino acids. Trimming pared 2 bases from V and 0 bases from J, leaving 8 bases between. The CDR3 nucleotides read TGTGCCAGCAGTTTAAGCATAAGCTCTGGGGCCAACGTCCTGACTTTC. It specifies CASSLSISSGANVLTF.

J is TRBJ1-2 and V is TRBV3-1 (or the pseudogene TRBV3-2); D gene unclear. Germline V gene sequence: CDR1 LGHDT, CDR2 YNNKEL (reference sequence). The CDR3 extends over 13 amino acids. V lost 3 bases to trimming and J lost 1 base, with 6 bases between them. CDR3 sequence: CASSHGDNYGYTF. DNA for the CDR3: TGTGCCAGCAGCCACGGAGATAACTATGGCTACACCTTC.

The gene calls are TRBV4-2 and TRBJ1-2; D possibly corresponds to TRBD1 (6 bases). V was shortened by 0 bases and J by 4 bases, with 15 bases between the two germline ends. The CDR3 spans 16 residues. Germline V CDR1 and CDR2: LGHNA, YNFKEQ. As DNA, the CDR3 is TGTGCCAGCAGCCAAGAAGAGACCGGGACACCCTATGGCTACACCTTC. Protein sequence: CASSQEETGTPYGYTF.